These T cell receptor beta chains were read from a single sample in a study of identical twins. TCRdb reprocessed the 5' RACE reads via MiXCR and lists one record per CDR3 protein. The sample yields 1.5 million or so distinct CDR3 sequences, less than 35% seen once. Material: cord blood. Receptors were obtained from a newborn girl in good health. CDR3s include the opening cysteine and the closing phenylalanine or tryptophan. The order of the fields is V gene, clone size, D gene, J gene, CDR3 protein, CDR3 DNA. A D gene is named only where the DNA matches it firmly. The size field is filled for only some rows; it gives once, few, many or a size class.

TRBV2	few	TRBD1	TRBJ2-3	CASSEGDRGFDTQYF	TGTGCCAGCAGTGAGGGGGACAGGGGGTTTGATACGCAGTATTTT
TRBV12-3/TRBV12-4	many	TRBD2	TRBJ2-5	CASSGTSGLETQYF	TGTGCCAGCAGTGGGACTAGCGGGCTAGAGACCCAGTACTTC
TRBV5-1	NA	NA	TRBJ2-5	CASGLDGSGEETQYF	TGCGCCAGCGGCTTGGACGGTAGCGGCGAAGAGACCCAGTACTTC
TRBV7-2	few	NA	TRBJ1-2	CASSPDSLPYGYTF	TGTGCCAGCAGCCCAGACAGCCTCCCGTATGGCTACACCTTC
TRBV2	few	TRBD2	TRBJ2-5	CASSEPTLARETQYF	TGTGCCAGCAGTGAACCCACACTAGCGAGGGAGACCCAGTACTTC
TRBV20-1	once	TRBD1	TRBJ1-5	CSASSHRGNNQPQHF	TGCAGTGCTAGTTCGCACAGGGGCAACAATCAGCCCCAGCATTTT
TRBV4-2	few	TRBD2	TRBJ2-1	CASSPIPLSGRPYNEQFF	TGTGCCAGCAGCCCCATCCCACTAAGCGGGAGGCCCTACAATGAGCAGTTCTTC
TRBV28	few	NA	TRBJ2-7	CASSLETGNYEQYF	TGTGCCAGCAGTTTAGAGACAGGTAACTACGAGCAGTACTTC
TRBV25-1	few	TRBD1	TRBJ1-6	CASNLGTGVSPLHF	TGTGCCAGCAATCTTGGGACAGGGGTTTCACCCCTCCACTTT
TRBV12-3/TRBV12-4	few	TRBD2	TRBJ2-3	CASTPSGGVPDTQYF	TGTGCCAGCACCCCTAGCGGGGGGGTCCCAGATACGCAGTATTTT
TRBV29-1	NA	NA	TRBJ2-1	CSVDWVLGGAPYNEQFF	TGCAGCGTTGATTGGGTTTTGGGGGGGGCTCCCTACAATGAGCAGTTCTTC
TRBV6-5	NA	TRBD2	TRBJ2-4	CASSYIIGRSREQYF	TGTGCCAGCAGTTACATAATCGGGAGATCGCGGGAGCAGTACTTC
TRBV7-2	NA	NA	TRBJ2-7	CASSSTTGVGYEQYF	TGTGCCAGCAGCTCAACAACGGGGGTCGGCTACGAGCAGTACTTC
TRBV7-2	few	NA	TRBJ1-5	CASNVPGRNQPQHF	TGTGCCAGCAACGTTCCGGGCCGCAATCAGCCCCAGCATTTT
TRBV4-2	few	NA	TRBJ2-7	CASSQEWGSTSYEQYF	TGTGCCAGCAGCCAAGAATGGGGTAGCACCTCCTACGAGCAGTACTTC
TRBV29-1	NA	TRBD2	TRBJ2-1	CSVEETGGGMNEQFF	TGCAGCGTTGAGGAGACCGGGGGGGGAATGAATGAGCAGTTCTTC
TRBV7-9	few	NA	TRBJ2-4	CASSLGVRPPKNIQYF	TGTGCCAGCAGCTTAGGGGTTAGGCCCCCCAAAAACATTCAGTACTTC
TRBV7-8	few	NA	TRBJ1-4	CASSGGVGGAGEKLFF	TGTGCCAGCAGTGGGGGAGTGGGGGGGGCAGGTGAAAAACTGTTTTTT
TRBV20-1	few	NA	TRBJ2-1	CSAGPPLSLSSYNEQFF	TGCAGTGCGGGACCGCCCCTGTCATTGAGCTCCTACAATGAGCAGTTCTTC
TRBV4-1	few	NA	TRBJ2-3	CASSQGERGGPNTQYF	TGCGCCAGCAGCCAAGGAGAGCGTGGGGGTCCGAATACGCAGTATTTT
TRBV11-2	few	NA	TRBJ1-6	CASSLIGYSPLHF	TGTGCCAGCAGCTTAATCGGCTATTCACCCCTCCACTTT
TRBV29-1	many	NA	TRBJ2-1	CSVVEIYNEQFF	TGCAGCGTTGTGGAAATCTACAATGAGCAGTTCTTC
TRBV12-3/TRBV12-4	NA	TRBD2	TRBJ2-2	CASRWTSGGIGELFF	TGTGCCAGCAGATGGACTAGCGGGGGAATCGGGGAGCTGTTTTTT
TRBV6-1	NA	NA	TRBJ1-2	CASRAAGRYGYTF	TGTGCCAGCAGGGCCGCAGGGCGGTATGGCTACACCTTC